These T cell receptor beta chains were read from a single sample in a study of cytomegalovirus exposure and HLA in healthy donors. Repertoires were generated with immunoSEQ multiplex PCR, while TCRdb's copy carries only in-frame clones and drops some. This table holds 200,000 to 250,000 clones, roughly 88% found once. Sample: PBMCs. The origin of the receptors is a woman aged 25 to 39 in good health and CMV-seropositive. Each CDR3 is given with its conserved first and last residue. Fields, in order: V gene, J gene, clone size, D gene, CDR3 protein, CDR3 DNA. The D gene is left open where the match is weak. A clone size is listed for some rows: how often the clone was seen (once, few, many), or a class if it is expanded.

V gene: TRBV5-1; J gene: TRBJ1-3; clone size: NA; D gene: TRBD1; CDR3 protein: CASSLKTGAGNTIYF; CDR3 DNA: TGCGCCAGCAGCTTAAAAACAGGGGCTGGAAACACCATATATTTT
V gene: TRBV11-3; J gene: TRBJ2-1; clone size: NA; D gene: NA; CDR3 protein: CASSLTGYEQFF; CDR3 DNA: TGTGCCAGCAGCTTAACGGGGTATGAGCAGTTCTTC
V gene: TRBV5-1; J gene: TRBJ1-1; clone size: NA; D gene: TRBD1; CDR3 protein: CASSRQGAGTEAFF; CDR3 DNA: TGCGCCAGCAGCAGACAGGGGGCCGGCACTGAAGCTTTCTTT
V gene: TRBV25-1; J gene: TRBJ2-5; clone size: NA; D gene: NA; CDR3 protein: CASSGHPDRFTWRETQYF; CDR3 DNA: TGTGCCAGCAGTGGCCACCCGGACAGATTTACCTGGAGAGAGACCCAGTACTTC
V gene: TRBV6-6; J gene: TRBJ2-5; clone size: NA; D gene: NA; CDR3 protein: CASGQLGPSQTQYF; CDR3 DNA: TGTGCCAGCGGTCAGTTAGGCCCTAGCCAGACCCAGTACTTC
V gene: TRBV9; J gene: TRBJ1-4; clone size: NA; D gene: NA; CDR3 protein: CASSGGQQNEKLFF; CDR3 DNA: TGTGCCAGCAGCGGCGGACAGCAAAATGAAAAACTGTTTTTT
V gene: TRBV6-1; J gene: TRBJ2-2; clone size: NA; D gene: TRBD2; CDR3 protein: CASSVQARLAGGPEELFF; CDR3 DNA: TGTGCCAGCAGTGTTCAGGCCCGACTAGCGGGAGGGCCAGAGGAGCTGTTTTTT
V gene: TRBV27; J gene: TRBJ2-4; clone size: NA; D gene: TRBD1; CDR3 protein: CASSSPGGNLRNIQYF; CDR3 DNA: TGTGCCAGCAGTTCCCCAGGGGGTAATTTACGAAACATTCAGTACTTC
V gene: TRBV7-2; J gene: TRBJ2-7; clone size: NA; D gene: TRBD1; CDR3 protein: CASSLEQGSYEQYF; CDR3 DNA: TGTGCCAGCAGCTTAGAACAGGGGTCCTACGAGCAGTACTTC
V gene: TRBV19; J gene: TRBJ1-5; clone size: few; D gene: TRBD1; CDR3 protein: CASSPGTGGQPQHF; CDR3 DNA: TGTGCCAGTAGCCCCGGGACAGGGGGCCAGCCCCAGCATTTT
V gene: TRBV2; J gene: TRBJ1-5; clone size: NA; D gene: TRBD1; CDR3 protein: CASRLDTGANQPQHF; CDR3 DNA: TGTGCCAGCAGATTAGACACAGGGGCGAATCAGCCCCAGCATTTT
V gene: TRBV7-8; J gene: TRBJ2-7; clone size: NA; D gene: TRBD1; CDR3 protein: CASSNTRGREQYF; CDR3 DNA: TGTGCCAGCAGCAACACCAGGGGGCGCGAGCAGTACTTC
V gene: TRBV30; J gene: TRBJ2-3; clone size: NA; D gene: TRBD2; CDR3 protein: CAGTLGGSWEDTQYF; CDR3 DNA: TGTGCCGGGACTTTAGGCGGGAGTTGGGAAGATACGCAGTATTTT
V gene: TRBV6-6; J gene: TRBJ2-7; clone size: few; D gene: TRBD1; CDR3 protein: CASSRDRSSYEQYF; CDR3 DNA: TGTGCCAGCAGCAGGGACAGGAGCTCCTACGAGCAGTACTTC
V gene: TRBV15; J gene: TRBJ2-5; clone size: NA; D gene: NA; CDR3 protein: CATSKWAGETQYF; CDR3 DNA: TGTGCCACCAGTAAGTGGGCCGGAGAGACCCAGTACTTC
V gene: TRBV7-2; J gene: TRBJ2-7; clone size: NA; D gene: NA; CDR3 protein: CASSLVPQAYEQYF; CDR3 DNA: TGTGCCAGCAGCTTAGTGCCACAGGCCTACGAGCAGTACTTC
V gene: TRBV5-1; J gene: TRBJ2-1; clone size: NA; D gene: NA; CDR3 protein: CASSLGAASYNEQFF; CDR3 DNA: TGCGCCAGCAGCTTGGGTGCAGCCTCCTACAATGAGCAGTTCTTC
V gene: TRBV5-1; J gene: TRBJ2-3; clone size: NA; D gene: TRBD1; CDR3 protein: CASSLGLGDRGYTDTQYF; CDR3 DNA: TGCGCCAGCAGCTTGGGCCTAGGGGACAGGGGTTACACAGATACGCAGTATTTT
V gene: TRBV5-1; J gene: TRBJ2-5; clone size: once; D gene: NA; CDR3 protein: CASSQKLEETQYF; CDR3 DNA: TGCGCCAGCAGCCAGAAGCTCGAAGAGACCCAGTACTTC
V gene: TRBV27; J gene: TRBJ1-1; clone size: NA; D gene: NA; CDR3 protein: CASSLGGAATEAFF; CDR3 DNA: TGTGCCAGCAGTTTAGGGGGGGCGGCCACTGAAGCTTTCTTT
V gene: TRBV7-2; J gene: TRBJ1-4; clone size: NA; D gene: NA; CDR3 protein: CASSLVTLSSTNEKLFF; CDR3 DNA: TGTGCCAGCAGCTTAGTGACCCTTTCCTCAACTAATGAAAAACTGTTTTTT
V gene: TRBV4-3; J gene: TRBJ1-5; clone size: once; D gene: NA; CDR3 protein: CASSQAFQGTGQREPQHF; CDR3 DNA: TGCGCCAGCAGCCAAGCATTTCAAGGTACGGGACAACGGGAGCCCCAGCATTTT
V gene: TRBV28; J gene: TRBJ1-1; clone size: NA; D gene: NA; CDR3 protein: CASSWNVFVTEAFF; CDR3 DNA: TGTGCCAGCAGTTGGAACGTATTCGTCACTGAAGCTTTCTTT
V gene: TRBV27; J gene: TRBJ1-5; clone size: NA; D gene: NA; CDR3 protein: CASRFTTGSNQPQHF; CDR3 DNA: TGTGCCAGCAGATTTACGACAGGTAGCAATCAGCCCCAGCATTTT
V gene: TRBV7-2; J gene: TRBJ2-7; clone size: NA; D gene: NA; CDR3 protein: CASSKQGGEQYF; CDR3 DNA: TGTGCCAGCAGCAAACAGGGTGGCGAGCAGTACTTC
V gene: TRBV29-1; J gene: TRBJ2-1; clone size: NA; D gene: TRBD2; CDR3 protein: CSARGRGGTYNEQFF; CDR3 DNA: TGCAGCGCTAGAGGACGGGGGGGGACCTACAATGAGCAGTTCTTC
V gene: TRBV5-4; J gene: TRBJ2-1; clone size: NA; D gene: NA; CDR3 protein: CASSLSVAGWNEQFF; CDR3 DNA: TGTGCCAGCAGCTTGTCGGTAGCCGGTTGGAATGAGCAGTTCTTC
V gene: TRBV27; J gene: TRBJ2-7; clone size: NA; D gene: TRBD1; CDR3 protein: CASRSSPTGAYEQYF; CDR3 DNA: TGTGCCAGCAGATCATCCCCGACAGGGGCCTACGAGCAGTACTTC
V gene: TRBV6-5; J gene: TRBJ1-1; clone size: NA; D gene: NA; CDR3 protein: CASSSLTENTEAFF; CDR3 DNA: TGTGCCAGCAGTTCCCTGACGGAGAACACTGAAGCTTTCTTT
V gene: TRBV19; J gene: TRBJ2-1; clone size: NA; D gene: NA; CDR3 protein: CASSAGDFDEQFF; CDR3 DNA: TGTGCCAGTAGTGCAGGGGATTTCGATGAGCAGTTCTTC
V gene: TRBV2; J gene: TRBJ2-3; clone size: NA; D gene: NA; CDR3 protein: CASNWADYSTDTQYF; CDR3 DNA: TGTGCCAGCAACTGGGCGGACTATAGCACAGATACGCAGTATTTT
V gene: TRBV18; J gene: TRBJ1-2; clone size: NA; D gene: NA; CDR3 protein: CASSPEQRTPLYGYTF; CDR3 DNA: TGTGCCAGCTCACCAGAGCAGCGCACTCCCCTATACGGCTACACCTTC
V gene: TRBV11-2; J gene: TRBJ2-7; clone size: NA; D gene: NA; CDR3 protein: CASSLGGGRAYEQYF; CDR3 DNA: TGTGCCAGCAGCTTAGGCGGGGGCAGAGCCTACGAGCAGTACTTC
V gene: TRBV6-4; J gene: TRBJ2-3; clone size: NA; D gene: TRBD2; CDR3 protein: CASSEETSATDTQYF; CDR3 DNA: TGTGCCAGCAGTGAGGAGACTAGCGCCACAGATACGCAGTATTTT
V gene: TRBV29-1; J gene: TRBJ2-5; clone size: NA; D gene: NA; CDR3 protein: CSVVGEGEETQYF; CDR3 DNA: TGCAGCGTTGTAGGTGAGGGGGAAGAGACCCAGTACTTC
V gene: TRBV6-5; J gene: TRBJ2-2; clone size: NA; D gene: TRBD2; CDR3 protein: CASRRGANTGELFF; CDR3 DNA: TGTGCCAGCCGCCGGGGGGCGAACACCGGGGAGCTGTTTTTT
V gene: TRBV25-1; J gene: TRBJ2-5; clone size: NA; D gene: TRBD2; CDR3 protein: CASSEPRDSGRVETQYF; CDR3 DNA: TGTGCCAGCAGTGAACCCCGGGATAGCGGGAGGGTGGAGACCCAGTACTTC
V gene: TRBV27; J gene: TRBJ1-5; clone size: NA; D gene: TRBD1; CDR3 protein: CASSRDRGLQPQHF; CDR3 DNA: TGTGCCAGCAGCCGGGACAGGGGGCTTCAGCCCCAGCATTTT
V gene: TRBV29-1; J gene: TRBJ2-7; clone size: NA; D gene: TRBD2; CDR3 protein: CSVKEREWGYEQYF; CDR3 DNA: TGCAGCGTTAAGGAGCGGGAGTGGGGCTACGAGCAGTACTTC
V gene: TRBV9; J gene: TRBJ2-1; clone size: NA; D gene: TRBD2; CDR3 protein: CASSTREDEQFF; CDR3 DNA: TGTGCCAGCAGCACCCGGGAGGATGAGCAGTTCTTC
V gene: TRBV2; J gene: TRBJ2-5; clone size: NA; D gene: NA; CDR3 protein: CASSERGETQYF; CDR3 DNA: TGTGCCAGCAGTGAAAGGGGGGAGACCCAGTACTTC